A single sample gave rise to the 31 T cell receptor beta chains below, sequenced in a study of identifying expanded T cells in peripheral blood (dated by TCRdb to between 2017 and 2020). The receptor library was made with the immunoSEQ multiplex PCR assay. Entries here come from immuneACCESS through TCRdb and include only in-frame sequences with V and J called. Some clones fail to appear in such tables; in the studies checked, an unresolved V gene covers under half of the shortfall, and the cause of the remainder is unknown. This sample holds approximately 63,000 clones; about 89% were observed only once. The ten largest clones take up 4.7% of the sample. The sequenced sample consisted of blood. Every receptor here comes from a person aged 18-70 years in good health.

The genes are TRBV11-1 and TRBJ2-2; D is uncertain. Looked up from germline, CDR1 is SGHAT and CDR2 is FQDESV (reference sequence). Trimming left V 5 bases short and J 1 base short, with 8 bases between. The CDR3 consists of 14 residues. The CDR3 DNA reads as TGTGCCAGCAGCGCCCTTTTGAACACCGGGGAGCTGTTTTTT. Protein: CASSALLNTGELFF. The variable domain in full, completed from reference TRBV11-1 and TRBJ2-2, reads EAEVAQSPRYKITEKSQAVAFWCDPISGHATLYWYRQILGQGPELLVQFQDESVVDDSQLPKDRFSAERLKGVDSTLKIQPAELGDSAMYLCASSALLNTGELFFGEGSRLTVL.

The V and J genes are TRBV19 and TRBJ2-7; TRBD2 agrees at 7 bases. The CDR3 covers 14 residues. V dropped 3 bases and J dropped 5; count of bases not matched to a gene: 7. Germline-derived CDR1 and CDR2 are LNHDA and SQIVND (reference sequence). The CDR3 bases are TGTGCCAGTAGTATGGGCGGGAGCGTGAACGAGCAGTACTTC. It is translated as CASSMGGSVNEQYF. The entire variable domain, with the rest obtained from reference TRBV19 and TRBJ2-7, is as follows: DGGITQSPKYLFRKEGQNVTLSCEQNLNHDAMYWYRQDPGQGLRLIYYSQIVNDFQKGDIAEGYSVSREKKESFPLTVTSAQKNPTAFYLCASSMGGSVNEQYFGPGTRLTVT.

V and J are TRBV5-1 and TRBJ1-5; tentative D call: TRBD1 (6 bases). The CDR3 has 14 residues. Germline assignment: CDR1 SGHRS and CDR2 YFSETQ. Trimming removed 5 bases from V and 5 bases from J, with 14 bases in between. CDR3 residues: CASRLGTMDQPQHF. CDR3 in DNA: TGCGCCAGCAGACTAGGGACAATGGATCAGCCCCAGCATTTT.

The chain recombines TRBV5-1 with TRBJ2-1, with 9 bases that match TRBD2. Germline loops: CDR1 SGHRS, CDR2 YFSETQ. After removal of 0 bases from V and 0 bases from J, the junction contained 10 bases not matched to a gene. The CDR3 spans 19 residues. Written as DNA, the CDR3 is TGCGCCAGCAGCTTGGCCTCCCGTCGAGCGGGAGGCTCCTACAATGAGCAGTTCTTC. Its translation is CASSLASRRAGGSYNEQFF.

Here the CDR3 DNA reads TGTGCCTGGAGTTTAGGGGACAGCTACGAGCAGTACTTC. It encodes CAWSLGDSYEQYF. V gene TRBV30 combines with J gene TRBJ2-7, with TRBD1 matching over 7 bases. Trimming at V came to 2 bases and at J to 3 bases, leaving 4 bases not matched to a gene. The CDR3 contains 13 residues. Germline V gives CDR1 GTSNPN, CDR2 SVGIG (reference sequence).

This chain connects TRBV6-1 to TRBJ2-7; a possible D gene is TRBD2 (7 bases). Germline CDR1 MNHNS, CDR2 SASEGT. V was pared by 5 bases and J by 3 bases, with 17 bases between. The CDR3 spans 15 residues. CDR3 region: CASSSDAGAGYEQYF. In DNA, the CDR3 is TGTGCCAGCAGTTCAGACGCGGGGGCGGGCTACGAGCAGTACTTC.

This clone was counted once. The V and J genes are TRBV6-6 and TRBJ1-5; D is unclear. CDR1 and CDR2 (germline): MNHNY, SVGAGI (reference sequence). Between the trimmed V and J ends, which lost 10 bases and 0 bases, there was a span of 10 bases. This CDR3 comprises 13 residues. The CDR3 nucleotides are TGTGCCACCTCGCGGGGTAGCAATCAGCCCCAGCATTTT. Amino acids: CATSRGSNQPQHF.

The chain is built from TRBV7-2 and TRBJ2-7; D uncertain. V lost 2 bases, J lost 1 base, and 9 bases lay in between. CDR1 and CDR2 from the germline V gene are SGHTA and FQGNSA. The CDR3 consists of 14 residues. CDR3 DNA sequence: TGTGCCAGCAGCTTATACTCAAGATCCTACGAGCAGTACTTC. This translates into CASSLYSRSYEQYF.

The J gene is TRBJ2-7, the V gene TRBV28, with D unresolved. CDR3 length: 14 amino acids. Germline V gives CDR1 MDHEN, CDR2 SYDVKM. V dropped 5 bases and J dropped 3 bases, with 14 bases sitting between them. This chain's CDR3 is CASSQPGPYYEQYF. The CDR3 coding sequence is TGTGCCAGCAGTCAACCCGGGCCATACTACGAGCAGTACTTC.

CDR3 in DNA: TGTGCCAGTAGTTCCTATAGCGGGGGGAATTACAATGAGCAGTTCTTC. This encodes CASSSYSGGNYNEQFF. The chain combines TRBV19 with TRBJ2-1; 10 bases match TRBD2. The trim removed 5 bases at V and 4 bases at J, leaving 8 bases unmatched. The germline gives CDR1 LNHDA, CDR2 SQIVND (reference sequence). This CDR3 contains 16 residues.

The chain joins TRBV5-4 to TRBJ2-3; D is ambiguous. The V and J ends lost 4 bases and 0 bases respectively, with 9 bases between them. Germline values: CDR1 SGHNT, CDR2 YYREEE (reference sequence). The CDR3 is 14 residues long. CDR3 protein: CASSPGRSTDTQYF. For the CDR3, the DNA is TGTGCCAGCAGCCCCGGACGGAGCACAGATACGCAGTATTTT.

The gene calls are TRBV12-5 and TRBJ2-4, with TRBD2 matching over 8 bases. CDR1 and CDR2 from the germline V gene are LGHNT and FRNRAP. There are 12 residues in the CDR3. V was clipped by 7 bases and J by 8 bases; unmatched bases: 4. The DNA of the CDR3 is TGTGCTAGTGCCGGGGGGGGAGACATTCAGTACTTC. It translates to CASAGGGDIQYF. The full variable domain, rest sourced from reference TRBV12-5 and TRBJ2-4, is DARVTQTPRHKVTEMGQEVTMRCQPILGHNTVFWYRQTMMQGLELLAYFRNRAPLDDSGMPKDRFSAEMPDATLATLKIQPSEPRDSAVYFCASAGGGDIQYFGAGTRLSVL.

V is TRBV28 and J is TRBJ1-5; 9 positions match TRBD1. Germline values: CDR1 MDHEN, CDR2 SYDVKM. V lost 6 bases to trimming and J lost 3 bases; unmatched junction nucleotides: 12. The CDR3 is made up of 17 amino acids. In nucleotides, the CDR3 is TGTGCCAGCAGGTTAGACAGGGGGTCAGCCTCCAATCAGCCCCAGCATTTT. It encodes CASRLDRGSASNQPQHF.

The chain joins TRBV4-1 to TRBJ2-3, with TRBD2 matching over 9 bases. The junction had 9 bases not matched to a gene; V was cut back by 5 bases and J by 0 bases. CDR3 size: 17 residues. Germline V gene data show CDR1 as MGHRA and CDR2 as YSYEKL. The CDR3 region is CASSSRASGTSTDTQYF. For the CDR3, the DNA is TGCGCCAGCAGCTCCCGGGCTAGCGGGACAAGCACAGATACGCAGTATTTT.

This clone is categorized as medium-sized. The CDR3 DNA follows: TGTGCCAGCAGCCAAGAGGTTGGGCAGGCTAACTATGGCTACACCTTC. Its protein is CASSQEVGQANYGYTF. The rearrangement joins TRBV4-2 to TRBJ1-2; no reliable D call. CDR1 LGHNA and CDR2 YNFKEQ come from the germline V gene. V was pared by 0 bases and J by 0 bases, with 11 bases between. The CDR3 sequence is 16 residues long.

The chain joins TRBV1 to TRBJ2-1; the table's D call TRBD2 went unverified against the DNA. TRBV1 is termed a pseudogene. The CDR3 length is 16 residues. This chain's CDR3 is CTSRPSTSGGSREQFF. CDR3 DNA sequence: TGCACCAGCAGGCCCTCGACTAGCGGGGGGTCCAGAGAGCAGTTCTTC.

This chain joins TRBV30 and TRBJ1-1; weak D call: TRBD1 (6 bases). Germline loops: CDR1 GTSNPN, CDR2 SVGIG (reference sequence). Trimming removed 3 bases from V and 1 base from J, with 12 bases in between. CDR3 length equals 14 residues. CDR3 DNA: TGTGCCTGGAGCGAGGGGGGGGCGAACACTGAAGCTTTCTTT. Protein: CAWSEGGANTEAFF.

The chain couples TRBV5-6 to TRBJ2-2; D is unresolved. This CDR3 spans 12 amino acids. V was trimmed by 5 bases and J by 6 bases, leaving 8 bases between them. Germline CDR1 and CDR2: SGHDT and YYEEEE. The CDR3 region is CASSPTSGELFF. CDR3 in DNA: TGTGCCAGCAGTCCTACGTCCGGGGAGCTGTTTTTT.

This clone was counted between two and nine times. The V gene is TRBV4-1, the J gene TRBJ1-2; D possibly corresponds to TRBD1 (6 bases). The CDR3 spans 14 residues. Germline CDR1 is MGHRA and CDR2 is YSYEKL. V lost 3 bases and J lost 3, with 11 bases in between. This CDR3 is CASSHQQGDYGYTF. The CDR3 bases are TGCGCCAGCAGCCACCAACAGGGTGACTATGGCTACACCTTC.

The gene calls are TRBV4-1 and TRBJ2-4, with D maybe TRBD1 (5 bases). CDR1 and CDR2 (germline): MGHRA, YSYEKL. The CDR3 covers 13 residues. V lost 1 base, J lost 8 bases, and 9 bases lay in between. CDR3 loop: CASSQGSRDIQYF. In nucleotides, the CDR3 is TGCGCCAGCAGCCAAGGATCCAGGGACATTCAGTACTTC.

V and J are TRBV15 and TRBJ2-2, with 8 bases matching TRBD2. The CDR3 runs to 18 residues. Germline values: CDR1 LNHNV, CDR2 YYDKDF (reference sequence). The J segment lost 4 bases and the V segment lost 2 bases, leaving 12 bases of the junction unmatched. CDR3 sequence: CATSRNSAGEAATGELFF. As DNA, the CDR3 is TGTGCCACCAGCAGAAACTCAGCGGGAGAGGCGGCCACCGGGGAGCTGTTTTTT. The whole variable domain, filled in from reference TRBV15 and TRBJ2-2, reads DAMVIQNPRYQVTQFGKPVTLSCSQTLNHNVMYWYQQKSSQAPKLLFHYYDKDFNNEADTPDNFQSRRPNTSFCFLDIRSPGLGDTAMYLCATSRNSAGEAATGELFFGEGSRLTVL.

The chain carries TRBV4-2 and TRBJ2-7; TRBD2 matches at 7 bases. The CDR3 consists of 15 residues. Germline CDR1 is LGHNA and CDR2 is YNFKEQ. V lost 4 bases, J lost 5 bases, and 11 bases stayed unmatched. This CDR3 reads CASSPSAGVSHEQYF. DNA of the CDR3: TGTGCCAGCAGCCCTTCGGCGGGAGTTAGCCACGAGCAGTACTTC.

This chain links TRBV15 with TRBJ1-1; unclear D gene. V lost 6 bases, J lost 1 base, and 6 bases lay in between. CDR1 is LNHNV and CDR2 is YYDKDF in the germline V gene (reference sequence). The CDR3 loop spans 12 amino acids. CDR3 loop: CATRQGNTEAFF. The CDR3, as DNA: TGTGCCACCAGACAAGGGAACACTGAAGCTTTCTTT. Together with reference TRBV15 and TRBJ1-1, the CDR3 gives the full variable domain: DAMVIQNPRYQVTQFGKPVTLSCSQTLNHNVMYWYQQKSSQAPKLLFHYYDKDFNNEADTPDNFQSRRPNTSFCFLDIRSPGLGDTAMYLCATRQGNTEAFFGQGTRLTVV.

This clone has only one observation. The chain uses TRBV5-1 and TRBJ1-1; no clear D. Trimming stripped 1 base from V and 0 bases from J, with 10 bases between. The V gene's germline CDR1 is SGHRS and CDR2 YFSETQ. The CDR3 is 15 residues long. CDR3 nucleotide sequence: TGCGCCAGCAGCTTGTACGGCAGTTTGAACACTGAAGCTTTCTTT. This encodes CASSLYGSLNTEAFF.

V is TRBV29-1 and J is TRBJ2-5; tentative D call: TRBD2 (5 bases). The J call is doubtful: the DNA matches TRBJ2-7 better. The CDR3 loop spans 14 amino acids. Germline CDR1 is SQVTM and CDR2 is ANQGSEA. The CDR3 loop reads CSVEVQEVSYEQYF. The CDR3, as DNA: TGCAGCGTTGAGGTCCAGGAGGTCTCCTACGAGCAGTACTTC.

In DNA form, the CDR3 reads TGTGCCAGTAGCCTACAGGGGCCCAACTATGGCTACACCTTC. This sequence encodes CASSLQGPNYGYTF. The rearrangement uses TRBV19 and TRBJ1-2, with 7 bases fitting TRBD1. Trimming cost V 6 bases and J 2 bases; bases outside gene matches: 6. This CDR3 has 14 residues. Germline loops: CDR1 LNHDA, CDR2 SQIVND (reference sequence).

The V gene is TRBV6-1, the J gene TRBJ2-3; D perhaps matches TRBD1 (5 bases). The germline gives CDR1 MNHNS, CDR2 SASEGT. This CDR3 has 13 residues. Trimming cost V 6 bases and J 2 bases, with 9 bases left between them. The CDR3 is CASRSTDTDTQYF. DNA of the CDR3: TGTGCCAGCAGGTCGACAGACACAGATACGCAGTATTTT.

The chain is built from TRBV2 and TRBJ2-7; possibly TRBD2 for D (6 bases). CDR3 length: 13 amino acids. Trimming took off 3 bases at V and 7 bases at J, with 13 bases between the two ends. Germline V gene sequence: CDR1 SNHLY, CDR2 FYNNEI. The DNA for the CDR3 is TGTGCCAGCAGTGAGGTTGTTGCGGGGGAGCAGTACTTC. As protein: CASSEVVAGEQYF.

The chain is built from TRBV18 and TRBJ2-3; 11 bases map to TRBD2. The CDR3 spans 20 residues. CDR1 and CDR2 from the germline V gene are KGHSH and LQKENI. The ends lost 3 bases at V and 6 bases at J; junction bases unmatched: 20. CDR3 in amino acids: CASSPQGPGLAGGEGDTQYF. The CDR3, as DNA: TGTGCCAGCTCACCTCAGGGGCCGGGCCTAGCGGGAGGAGAGGGCGATACGCAGTATTTT.

The chain has TRBV29-1 and TRBJ2-5, with D hard to call. The V end was cut by 1 base, the J end by 1 base, with 7 bases between. The CDR3 totals 13 residues. Germline CDR1 SQVTM, CDR2 ANQGSEA. CDR3 loop: CSVEGSTQETQYF. The CDR3 DNA reads as TGCAGCGTTGAAGGCTCAACCCAAGAGACCCAGTACTTC.

A few counts support this clone. Written as DNA, the CDR3 is TGCAGCGGGTCGGACCGATGGGTCCATGAGCAGTTCTTC. Translation gives CSGSDRWVHEQFF. This rearrangement joins TRBV29-1 to TRBJ2-1; D is unclear. Germline CDR1 reads SQVTM; CDR2 reads ANQGSEA. CDR3 length: 13 residues. V was cut by 7 bases and J by 8 bases, with 18 bases left in between.